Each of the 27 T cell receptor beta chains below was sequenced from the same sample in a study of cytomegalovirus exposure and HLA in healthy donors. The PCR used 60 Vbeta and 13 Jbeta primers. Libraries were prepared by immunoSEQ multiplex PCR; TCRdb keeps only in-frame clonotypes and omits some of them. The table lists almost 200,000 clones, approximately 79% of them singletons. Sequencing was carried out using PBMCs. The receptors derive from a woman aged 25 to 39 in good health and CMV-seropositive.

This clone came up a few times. The CDR3 DNA reads as TGCGCCAGCAGCCGTGTCCATAGCGGGAGCTCCTACAATGAGCAGTTCTTC. It is translated as CASSRVHSGSSYNEQFF. The chain carries TRBV4-3 and TRBJ2-1; 9 bases match TRBD2. V was clipped by 4 bases and J by 0 bases; unmatched bases: 7. The germline CDR1 and CDR2 sequences are LGHNA and YSLEER. The CDR3 extends over 17 amino acids.

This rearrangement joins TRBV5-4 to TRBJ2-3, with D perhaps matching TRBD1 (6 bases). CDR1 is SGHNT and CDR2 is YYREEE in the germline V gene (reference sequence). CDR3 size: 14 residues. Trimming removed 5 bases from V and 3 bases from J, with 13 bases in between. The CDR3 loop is CASSEGQQTDTQYF. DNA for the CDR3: TGTGCCAGCAGTGAAGGACAGCAGACAGATACGCAGTATTTT.

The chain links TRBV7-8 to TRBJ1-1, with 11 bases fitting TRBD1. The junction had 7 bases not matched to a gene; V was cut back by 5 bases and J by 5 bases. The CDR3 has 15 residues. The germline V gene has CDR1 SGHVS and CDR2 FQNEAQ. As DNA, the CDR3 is TGTGCCAGCAGCCTAGGACAGGGGGCGACGACTGAAGCTTTCTTT. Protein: CASSLGQGATTEAFF.

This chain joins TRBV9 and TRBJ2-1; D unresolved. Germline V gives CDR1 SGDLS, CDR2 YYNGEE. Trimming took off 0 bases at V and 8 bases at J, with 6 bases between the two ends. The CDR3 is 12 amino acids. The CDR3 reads CASSVVRDEQFF. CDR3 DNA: TGTGCCAGCAGCGTAGTCCGGGATGAGCAGTTCTTC.

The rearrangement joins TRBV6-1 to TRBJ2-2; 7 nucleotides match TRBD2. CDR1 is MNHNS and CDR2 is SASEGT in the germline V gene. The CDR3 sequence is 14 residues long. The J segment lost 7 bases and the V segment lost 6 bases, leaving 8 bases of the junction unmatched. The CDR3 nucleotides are TGTGCCAGCAGCCCCGCGGGGGAGATCGGGGAGCTGTTTTTT. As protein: CASSPAGEIGELFF.

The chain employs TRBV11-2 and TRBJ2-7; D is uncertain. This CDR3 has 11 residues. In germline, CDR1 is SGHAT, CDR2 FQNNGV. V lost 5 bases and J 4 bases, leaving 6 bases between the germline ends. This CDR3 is CASSPEYEQYF. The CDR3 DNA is TGTGCCAGCAGCCCGGAGTACGAGCAGTACTTC.

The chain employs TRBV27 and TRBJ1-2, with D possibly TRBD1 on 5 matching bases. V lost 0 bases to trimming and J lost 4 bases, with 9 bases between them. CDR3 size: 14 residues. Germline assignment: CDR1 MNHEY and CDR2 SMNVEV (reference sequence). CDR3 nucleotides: TGTGCCAGCAGTTTATCGGGGCGAGGCTATGGCTACACCTTC. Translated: CASSLSGRGYGYTF.

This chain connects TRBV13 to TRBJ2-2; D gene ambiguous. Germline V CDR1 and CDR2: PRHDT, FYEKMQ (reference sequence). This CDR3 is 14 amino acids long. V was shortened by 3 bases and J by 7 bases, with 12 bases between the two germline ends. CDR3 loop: CASSFQSPGGELFF. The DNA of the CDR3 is TGTGCCAGCAGCTTCCAGTCCCCAGGCGGGGAGCTGTTTTTT.

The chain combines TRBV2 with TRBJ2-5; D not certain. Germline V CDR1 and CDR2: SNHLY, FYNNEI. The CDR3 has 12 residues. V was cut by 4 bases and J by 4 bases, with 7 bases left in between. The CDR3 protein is CASSAGIETQYF. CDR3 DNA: TGTGCCAGCAGTGCAGGAATAGAGACCCAGTACTTC.

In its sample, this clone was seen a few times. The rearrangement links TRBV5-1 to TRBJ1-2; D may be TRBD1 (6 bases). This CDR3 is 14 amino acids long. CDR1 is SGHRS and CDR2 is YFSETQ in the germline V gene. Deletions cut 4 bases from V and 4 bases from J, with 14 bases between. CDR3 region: CASSAPGQFYGYTF. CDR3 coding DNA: TGCGCCAGCAGCGCTCCGGGACAATTCTATGGCTACACCTTC.

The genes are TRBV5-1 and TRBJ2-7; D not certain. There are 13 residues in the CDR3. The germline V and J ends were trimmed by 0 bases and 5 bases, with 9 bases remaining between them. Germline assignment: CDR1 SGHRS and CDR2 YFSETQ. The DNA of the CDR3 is TGCGCCAGCAGCTTGGCTTACTCGAACGAGCAGTACTTC. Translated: CASSLAYSNEQYF.

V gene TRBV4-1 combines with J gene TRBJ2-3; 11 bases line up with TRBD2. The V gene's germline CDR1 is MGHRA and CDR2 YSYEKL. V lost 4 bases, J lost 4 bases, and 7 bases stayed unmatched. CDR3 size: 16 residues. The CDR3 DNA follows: TGCGCCAGCAGCCCCCGACCGGGACTAGCGGCAGATACGCAGTATTTT. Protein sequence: CASSPRPGLAADTQYF.

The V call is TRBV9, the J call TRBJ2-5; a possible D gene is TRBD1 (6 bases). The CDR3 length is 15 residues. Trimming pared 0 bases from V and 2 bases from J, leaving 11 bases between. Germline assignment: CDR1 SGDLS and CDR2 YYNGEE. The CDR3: CASSVGQGRQETQYF. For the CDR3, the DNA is TGTGCCAGCAGCGTAGGGCAGGGGCGACAAGAGACCCAGTACTTC.

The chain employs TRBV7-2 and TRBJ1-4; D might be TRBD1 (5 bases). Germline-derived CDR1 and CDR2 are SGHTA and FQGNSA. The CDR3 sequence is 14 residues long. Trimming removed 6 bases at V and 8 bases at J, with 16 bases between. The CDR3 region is CASSRLQGGEKLFF. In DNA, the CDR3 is TGTGCCAGCAGTCGTCTCCAGGGTGGCGAAAAACTGTTTTTT.

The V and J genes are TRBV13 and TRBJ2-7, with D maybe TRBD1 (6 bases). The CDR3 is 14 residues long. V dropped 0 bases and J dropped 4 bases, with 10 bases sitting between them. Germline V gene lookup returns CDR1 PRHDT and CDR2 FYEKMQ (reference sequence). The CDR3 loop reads CASSLGQGMYEQYF. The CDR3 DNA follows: TGTGCCAGCAGCTTAGGACAGGGTATGTACGAGCAGTACTTC.

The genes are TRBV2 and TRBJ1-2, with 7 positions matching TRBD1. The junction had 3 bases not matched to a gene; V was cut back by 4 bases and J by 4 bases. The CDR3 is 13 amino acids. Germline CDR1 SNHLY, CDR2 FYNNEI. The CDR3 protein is CASSAGTVYGYTF. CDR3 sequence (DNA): TGTGCCAGCAGTGCCGGGACAGTCTATGGCTACACCTTC.

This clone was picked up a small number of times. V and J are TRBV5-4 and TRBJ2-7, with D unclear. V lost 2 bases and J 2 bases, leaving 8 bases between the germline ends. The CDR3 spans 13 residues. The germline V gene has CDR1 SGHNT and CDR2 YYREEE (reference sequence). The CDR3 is CASSLELTYEQYF. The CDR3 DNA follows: TGTGCCAGCAGCTTAGAGTTGACCTACGAGCAGTACTTC.

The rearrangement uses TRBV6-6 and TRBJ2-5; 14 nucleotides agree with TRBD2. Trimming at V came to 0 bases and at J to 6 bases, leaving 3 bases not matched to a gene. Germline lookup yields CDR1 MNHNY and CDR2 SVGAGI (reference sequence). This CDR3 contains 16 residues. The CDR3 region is CASSYSGTSGSQTQYF. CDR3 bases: TGTGCCAGCAGTTACTCCGGGACTAGCGGGAGTCAGACCCAGTACTTC.

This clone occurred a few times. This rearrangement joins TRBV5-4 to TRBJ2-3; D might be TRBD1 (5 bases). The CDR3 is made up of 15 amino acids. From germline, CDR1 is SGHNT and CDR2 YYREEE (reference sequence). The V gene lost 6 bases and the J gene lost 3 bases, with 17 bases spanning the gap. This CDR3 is CASTPRPQGTDTQYF. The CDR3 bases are TGTGCCAGCACACCACGTCCTCAGGGAACAGATACGCAGTATTTT.

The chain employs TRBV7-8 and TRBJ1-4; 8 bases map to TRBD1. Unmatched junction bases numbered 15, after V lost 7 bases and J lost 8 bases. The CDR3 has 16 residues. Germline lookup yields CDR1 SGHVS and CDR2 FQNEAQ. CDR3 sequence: CASISDRVFSIEKLFF. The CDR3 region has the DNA TGTGCCAGCATTTCGGACAGGGTTTTTTCAATAGAAAAACTGTTTTTT. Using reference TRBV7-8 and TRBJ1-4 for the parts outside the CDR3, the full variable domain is GAGVSQSPRYKVAKRGQDVALRCDPISGHVSLFWYQQALGQGPEFLTYFQNEAQLDKSGLPSDRFFAERPEGSVSTLKIQRTQQEDSAVYLCASISDRVFSIEKLFFGSGTQLSVL.

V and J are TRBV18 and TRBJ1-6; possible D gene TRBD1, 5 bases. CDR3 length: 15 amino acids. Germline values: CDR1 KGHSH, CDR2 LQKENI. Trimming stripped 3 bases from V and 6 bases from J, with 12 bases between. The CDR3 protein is CASSPVAGGNSPLHF. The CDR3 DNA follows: TGTGCCAGCTCACCCGTTGCGGGGGGTAATTCACCCCTCCACTTT.

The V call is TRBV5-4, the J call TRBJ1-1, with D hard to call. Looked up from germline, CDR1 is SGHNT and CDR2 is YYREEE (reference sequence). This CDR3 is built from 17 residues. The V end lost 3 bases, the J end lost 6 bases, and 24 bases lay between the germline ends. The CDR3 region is CASSWGRTLGSTAEAFF. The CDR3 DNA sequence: TGTGCCAGCAGCTGGGGTCGAACCTTAGGGAGTACGGCTGAAGCTTTCTTT. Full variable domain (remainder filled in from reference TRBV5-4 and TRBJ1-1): ETGVTQSPTHLIKTRGQQVTLRCSSQSGHNTVSWYQQALGQGPQFIFQYYREEENGRGNFPPRFSGLQFPNYSSELNVNALELDDSALYLCASSWGRTLGSTAEAFFGQGTRLTVV.

The CDR3 nucleotides read TGTGCCAGCGCCGGGGGATCCTACGAGCAGTACTTC. The encoded protein is CASAGGSYEQYF. The chain recombines TRBV2 with TRBJ2-7, with D possibly being TRBD2 (6 bases). This CDR3 spans 12 amino acids. V shed 8 bases and J shed 1 base, with 9 bases lying between them. Per germline, CDR1 SNHLY and CDR2 FYNNEI.

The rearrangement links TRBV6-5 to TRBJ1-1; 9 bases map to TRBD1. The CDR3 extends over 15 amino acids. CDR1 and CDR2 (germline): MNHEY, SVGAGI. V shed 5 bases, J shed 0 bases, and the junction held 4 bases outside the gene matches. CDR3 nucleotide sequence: TGTGCCAGCAGTACCGGACAGGGGATGAACACTGAAGCTTTCTTT. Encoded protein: CASSTGQGMNTEAFF.

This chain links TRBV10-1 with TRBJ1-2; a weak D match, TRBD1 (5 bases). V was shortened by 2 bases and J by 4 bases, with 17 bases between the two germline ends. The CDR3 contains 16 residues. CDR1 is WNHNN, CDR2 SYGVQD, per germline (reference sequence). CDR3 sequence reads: CASSEIRDCSIYGYTF. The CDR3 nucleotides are TGCGCCAGCAGTGAGATCCGGGACTGTTCCATCTATGGCTACACCTTC.

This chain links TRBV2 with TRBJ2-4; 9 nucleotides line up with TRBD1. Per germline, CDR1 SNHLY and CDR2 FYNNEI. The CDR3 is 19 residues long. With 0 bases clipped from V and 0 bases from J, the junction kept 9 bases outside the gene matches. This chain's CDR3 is CASSEAGTGSFKAKNIQYF. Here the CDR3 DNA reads TGTGCCAGCAGTGAAGCGGGGACAGGGTCCTTTAAAGCCAAAAACATTCAGTACTTC.

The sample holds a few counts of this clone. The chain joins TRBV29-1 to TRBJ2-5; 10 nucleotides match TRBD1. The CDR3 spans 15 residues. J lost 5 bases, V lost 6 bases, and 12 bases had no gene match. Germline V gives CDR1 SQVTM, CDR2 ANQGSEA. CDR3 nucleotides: TGCAGCGTCCGTCCCGGGACAGGGGAAGTGGAGACCCAGTACTTC. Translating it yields CSVRPGTGEVETQYF. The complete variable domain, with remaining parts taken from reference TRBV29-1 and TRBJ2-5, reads SAVISQKPSRDICQRGTSLTIQCQVDSQVTMMFWYRQQPGQSLTLIATANQGSEATYESGFVIDKFPISRPNLTFSTLTVSNMSPEDSSIYLCSVRPGTGEVETQYFGPGTRLLVL.